The 9 T cell receptor beta chains below come from one sample, sequenced in a study of T cell repertoires in cytomegalovirus infection. MiXCR, applied by TCRdb to the reads, yields one record per CDR3 protein. Among roughly 350,000 distinct CDR3 sequences listed, roughly 36% were seen once. Their antigens are not known. This specimen consisted of cultured PBMCs, obtained from culture after CMV antigen stimulation. The receptors originated from a human donor in good health (CMV status not recorded). Some clones in this sample may be carry-over from other donors' samples.

A few counts support this clonotype. V usage is TRBV6-2 or TRBV6-3 and J usage is TRBJ1-5; D uncertain. Per germline, CDR1 MNHEY and CDR2 SVGEGT. CDR3 length equals 13 residues. V lost 5 bases, J lost 6 bases, and 11 bases lay in between. The CDR3 sequence is CASSQSEGQPQHF. The CDR3 coding sequence is TGTGCCAGCAGTCAGTCGGAAGGTCAGCCCCAGCATTTT.

The chain joins TRBV7-2 to TRBJ2-1; TRBD2 matches 10 bases. CDR3 length equals 15 residues. Losses at the gene ends were 6 bases for V and 1 base for J; bases not matched to a gene: 3. Germline CDR1 is SGHTA and CDR2 is FQGNSA. The DNA for the CDR3 is TGTGCCAGCAGGGCAGCGGGAGGGTCCTACAATGAGCAGTTCTTC. It codes for CASRAAGGSYNEQFF.

The genes are TRBV19 and TRBJ2-7; D ambiguous. This CDR3 comprises 13 residues. Trimming took 4 bases from V and 2 from J, leaving 9 bases between them. Per germline, CDR1 LNHDA and CDR2 SQIVND (reference sequence). The CDR3 sequence: CASSNDATYEQYF. The CDR3 coding sequence is TGTGCCAGTAGTAACGACGCGACCTACGAGCAGTACTTC.

Many counts were recorded for this clonotype. This chain uses TRBV7-6 with TRBJ2-7; TRBD2 agrees at 8 bases. Per the germline V gene, CDR1 is SGHVS and CDR2 is FNYEAQ. V was clipped by 7 bases and J by 6 bases; unmatched bases: 11. The CDR3 spans 14 residues. The CDR3 bases are TGTGCCAGCAAGCAGCGGGAGAATGGGCTCGAGCAGTACTTC. Its protein product is CASKQRENGLEQYF.

This clonotype was recorded a few times. The chain recombines TRBV7-9 with TRBJ2-1, with a weak D call TRBD1 (5 bases). CDR3 length: 15 amino acids. Trimming shortened V by 5 bases and J by 9 bases, and 20 bases separated the two germline ends. The germline CDR1 and CDR2 sequences are SEHNR and FQNEAQ (reference sequence). CDR3 amino acids: CASSPLGQVWGEQFF. CDR3 nucleotides: TGTGCCAGCAGCCCCCTGGGGCAAGTTTGGGGTGAGCAGTTCTTC. Based on the CDR3 plus reference TRBV7-9 and TRBJ2-1, the full variable domain is DTGVSQNPRHKITKRGQNVTFRCDPISEHNRLYWYRQTLGQGPEFLTYFQNEAQLEKSRLLSDRFSAERPKGSFSTLEIQRTEQGDSAMYLCASSPLGQVWGEQFFGPGTRLTVL.

V and J are TRBV6-2 or TRBV6-3 and TRBJ2-7, with D uncertain. V was cut by 4 bases and J by 3 bases, with 10 bases left in between. CDR1 is MNHEY and CDR2 is SVGEGT in the germline V gene. CDR3 size: 13 residues. This chain's CDR3 is CASSFRPLYEQYV. CDR3 bases: TGTGCCAGCAGTTTTCGCCCTCTCTACGAGCAGTACGTC.

The chain uses TRBV20-1 and TRBJ2-3; 10 nucleotides line up with TRBD2. CDR1 is DFQATT and CDR2 is SNEGSKA in the germline V gene (reference sequence). V lost 3 bases to trimming and J lost 5 bases; unmatched junction nucleotides: 14. The CDR3 spans 17 residues. The CDR3, as DNA: TGCAGTGCTAGTGGGCTAGCGGGAGTCGGTTTAGTAGATACGCAGTATTTT. As protein: CSASGLAGVGLVDTQYF.

Only a few counts were recorded for this clonotype. V gene TRBV12-3 or TRBV12-4 combines with J gene TRBJ2-7, with 7 bases identical to TRBD2. The ends lost 6 bases at V and 6 bases at J; junction bases unmatched: 8. The CDR3 length is 13 residues. Written as DNA, the CDR3 is TGTGCCAGCAGCTCTAGCGGCGGGCGCGAGCAGTACTTC. Its translation is CASSSSGGREQYF.

This clonotype was seen more than once but under ten times. The genes are TRBV4-3 and TRBJ2-1; TRBD2 matches 7 bases. The CDR3 consists of 15 residues. Germline V gene data show CDR1 as LGHNA and CDR2 as YSLEER. V shed 5 bases, J shed 8 bases, and the junction held 12 bases outside the gene matches. The CDR3 region has the DNA TGCGCCAGCAGCGAACGACGGGAGCGGGGCGATGAGCAGTTCTTC. Its translation: CASSERRERGDEQFF.